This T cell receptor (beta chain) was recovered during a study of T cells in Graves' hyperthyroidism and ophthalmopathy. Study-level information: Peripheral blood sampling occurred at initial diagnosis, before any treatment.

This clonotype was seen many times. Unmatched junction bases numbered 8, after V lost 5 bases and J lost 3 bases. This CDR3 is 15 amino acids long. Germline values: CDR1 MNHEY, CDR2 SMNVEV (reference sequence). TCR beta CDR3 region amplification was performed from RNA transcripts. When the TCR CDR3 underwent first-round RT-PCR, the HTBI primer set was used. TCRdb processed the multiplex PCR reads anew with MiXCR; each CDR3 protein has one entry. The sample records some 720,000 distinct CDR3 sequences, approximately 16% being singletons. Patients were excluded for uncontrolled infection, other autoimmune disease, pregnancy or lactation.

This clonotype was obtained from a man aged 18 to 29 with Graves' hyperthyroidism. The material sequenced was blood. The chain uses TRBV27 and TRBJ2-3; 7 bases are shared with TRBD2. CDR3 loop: CASSPWGGGTDTQYF. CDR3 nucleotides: TGTGCCAGCAGTCCCTGGGGGGGGGGAACAGATACGCAGTATTTT.